Sequencing of this T cell receptor (beta chain) was carried out in a study of patients and donors after allogeneic stem cell transplantation. This clonotype has just one count. TCRdb itself ran the RT-PCR reads through MiXCR, one entry per CDR3 protein. The table has approximately 24,000 distinct CDR3 sequences, less than 45% seen once. The sequence came from a human donor who was either an allogeneic HSCT recipient or a stem cell or donor lymphocyte infusion donor (not recorded which). It is not recorded whose cells these are; they may come from a transplant donor. The sample comprised blood, either unsorted or a sorted T cell fraction (not recorded which).

CDR3 loop: CASSLVYQQNTEAFF. DNA for the CDR3: TGTGCCAGCAGCCTTGTATATCAGCAGAACACTGAAGCTTTCTTT. V is TRBV3-1 and J is TRBJ1-1; unclear D gene. The germline V and J ends were trimmed by 4 bases and 1 base, with 13 bases remaining between them. Looked up from germline, CDR1 is LGHDT and CDR2 is YNNKEL (reference sequence). CDR3 length equals 15 residues.